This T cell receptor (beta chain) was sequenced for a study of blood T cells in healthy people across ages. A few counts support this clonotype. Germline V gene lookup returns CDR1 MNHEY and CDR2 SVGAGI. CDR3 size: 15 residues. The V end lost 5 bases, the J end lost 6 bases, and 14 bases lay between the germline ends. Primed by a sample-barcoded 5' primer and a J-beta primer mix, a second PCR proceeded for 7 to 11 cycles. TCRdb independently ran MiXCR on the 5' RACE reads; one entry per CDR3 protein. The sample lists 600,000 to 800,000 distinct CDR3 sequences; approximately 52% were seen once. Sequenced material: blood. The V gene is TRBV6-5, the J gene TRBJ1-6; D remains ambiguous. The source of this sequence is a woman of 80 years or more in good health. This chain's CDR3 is CASSPPGLGNSPLHF. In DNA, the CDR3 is TGTGCCAGCAGTCCCCCGGGGTTAGGTAATTCACCCCTCCACTTT.